Each of the 28 T cell receptor beta chains below was sequenced from the same sample in a study of T cell responses to AZD1222 COVID-19 vaccine. TCRdb's copy holds only in-frame clones and misses some; the assay was immunoSEQ multiplex PCR. This table has around 140,000 clones, 85% to 95% appearing once. Material: peripheral blood, obtained after recovery from COVID-19. These receptor sequences come from an adult who had recovered from COVID-19.

The chain combines TRBV19 with TRBJ1-1; no firm D call. Trimming stripped 1 base from V and 5 bases from J, with 14 bases between. From germline, CDR1 is LNHDA and CDR2 SQIVND (reference sequence). The CDR3 contains 15 residues. CDR3 coding DNA: TGTGCCAGTAGTATAGTCCGAATCGGGATGACTGAAGCTTTCTTT. Protein sequence: CASSIVRIGMTEAFF.

In this sample, this clone turned up once. This chain connects TRBV3-1 (or the pseudogene TRBV3-2) to TRBJ1-1; D is unresolved. Germline V lookup: CDR1 LGHDT, CDR2 YNNKEL (reference sequence). The germline V and J ends were trimmed by 4 bases and 0 bases, with 12 bases remaining between them. This CDR3 is built from 15 residues. CDR3 protein: CASSPIRNMNTEAFF. The DNA of the CDR3 is TGTGCCAGCAGCCCGATCCGAAATATGAACACTGAAGCTTTCTTT.

The chain combines TRBV10-1 with TRBJ2-3, with 10 bases that match TRBD2. Germline CDR1 and CDR2: WNHNN and SYGVQD (reference sequence). The CDR3 totals 15 residues. J was trimmed by 2 bases and V by 2 bases; bases with no gene match: 1. The CDR3: CASSEGLAVTDTQYF. The CDR3 nucleotides read TGCGCCAGCAGTGAGGGACTAGCGGTCACAGATACGCAGTATTTT.

This clone has just one count. The J gene is TRBJ1-4, the V gene TRBV5-5, with D unclear. CDR3 length equals 15 residues. The germline gives CDR1 SGHKS, CDR2 YYEKEE (reference sequence). V lost 4 bases and J lost 0, with 10 bases in between. CDR3 residues: CASSGVGTTNEKLFF. The CDR3 coding sequence is TGTGCCAGCAGCGGCGTCGGGACAACTAATGAAAAACTGTTTTTT.

The V and J genes are TRBV7-9 and TRBJ1-6; TRBD1 agrees at 10 bases. V gave up 5 bases and J gave up 2 bases; unmatched junction bases: 3. Germline V gene data show CDR1 as SEHNR and CDR2 as FQNEAQ (reference sequence). This CDR3 region has 16 residues. The CDR3 is CASSLGQGAYNSPLHF. CDR3 in DNA: TGTGCCAGCAGCCTAGGACAGGGGGCCTATAATTCACCCCTCCACTTT.

The chain recombines TRBV19 with TRBJ1-2; TRBD1 matches at 12 bases. Germline V gene lookup returns CDR1 LNHDA and CDR2 SQIVND (reference sequence). After removal of 6 bases from V and 4 bases from J, the junction contained 6 bases not matched to a gene. The CDR3 spans 15 residues. The CDR3 nucleotides read TGTGCCAGTAGCAGCCGGGACAGGGGGCCCTATGGCTACACCTTC. Translated, it gives CASSSRDRGPYGYTF.

The chain combines TRBV30 with TRBJ2-2; D is undetermined. From germline, CDR1 is GTSNPN and CDR2 SVGIG (reference sequence). Trimming took off 1 base at V and 1 base at J, with 4 bases between the two ends. This CDR3 region has 13 residues. CDR3 coding DNA: TGTGCCTGGAGTGGACTGAACACCGGGGAGCTGTTTTTT. Amino acids: CAWSGLNTGELFF.

The rearrangement links TRBV5-1 to TRBJ2-3; weak D call: TRBD2 (6 bases). The CDR3 has 20 residues. Trimming cost V 3 bases and J 0 bases, with 26 bases left between them. Germline V gene lookup returns CDR1 SGHRS and CDR2 YFSETQ. The DNA for the CDR3 is TGCGCCAGCAGCTCGGAGGGCAGGGCAACCTTTTTGACTAGCACAGATACGCAGTATTTT. Its protein product is CASSSEGRATFLTSTDTQYF.

The gene calls are TRBV28 and TRBJ2-7; 9 nucleotides align to TRBD1. Germline CDR1 reads MDHEN; CDR2 reads SYDVKM. Germline trimming cut 1 base from V and 5 bases from J; bases unmatched to any gene: 21. The length of the CDR3 is 20 residues. The DNA for the CDR3 is TGTGCCAGCAGTTTATACCGAACGACCGGCCGGGACAGGGAGTTCGACGAGCAGTACTTC. Translation: CASSLYRTTGRDREFDEQYF.

The chain couples TRBV5-1 to TRBJ2-7; tentatively, D is TRBD2 (5 bases). CDR3 length: 14 residues. V lost 6 bases and J 6 bases, leaving 19 bases between the germline ends. CDR1 SGHRS and CDR2 YFSETQ come from the germline V gene. In DNA form, the CDR3 reads TGCGCCAGCAACCCACTAGGAGCGAGTGGCGAGCAGTACTTC. This codes for CASNPLGASGEQYF. Looking up the rest from reference TRBV5-1 and TRBJ2-7 gives the full variable domain: KAGVTQTPRYLIKTRGQQVTLSCSPISGHRSVSWYQQTPGQGLQFLFEYFSETQRNKGNFPGRFSGRQFSNSRSEMNVSTLELGDSALYLCASNPLGASGEQYFGPGTRLTVT.

The chain joins TRBV28 to TRBJ2-7; 9 bases are shared with TRBD1. Germline-derived CDR1 and CDR2 are MDHEN and SYDVKM. The CDR3 sequence is 15 residues long. V dropped 4 bases and J dropped 3; count of bases not matched to a gene: 7. The CDR3 nucleotides are TGTGCCAGCAGTTCTACCGGGACAGGGAACTACGAGCAGTACTTC. Translation gives CASSSTGTGNYEQYF.

The V call is TRBV11-3, the J call TRBJ2-1; D ambiguous. Germline-derived CDR1 and CDR2 are SGHNT and YENEEA. V gave up 2 bases and J gave up 5 bases, with 4 bases separating them. The CDR3 sequence is 12 residues long. Written as DNA, the CDR3 is TGTGCCAGCAGCTTATCTAACAATGAGCAGTTCTTC. Translation: CASSLSNNEQFF.

This sequence joins TRBV19 and TRBJ2-2, with D possibly being TRBD1 (6 bases). The V and J ends lost 3 bases and 5 bases respectively, with 19 bases between them. The CDR3 runs 17 residues. Per germline, CDR1 LNHDA and CDR2 SQIVND (reference sequence). The CDR3 sequence: CASSINAGVGTTGELFF. CDR3 sequence (DNA): TGTGCCAGTAGTATTAATGCTGGTGTGGGGACAACCGGGGAGCTGTTTTTT.

The rearrangement joins TRBV18 to TRBJ1-1; possibly TRBD1 for D (5 bases). The germline CDR1 and CDR2 sequences are KGHSH and LQKENI. Trimming removed 4 bases from V and 3 bases from J, with 15 bases in between. The CDR3 is 15 residues long. CDR3 protein: CASSRDGRYYTEAFF. DNA for the CDR3: TGTGCCAGCTCACGGGACGGCCGCTACTACACTGAAGCTTTCTTT.

The chain joins TRBV5-1 to TRBJ2-1; 12 bases fit TRBD2. CDR1 is SGHRS and CDR2 is YFSETQ in the germline V gene. The length of the CDR3 is 17 residues. Trimming at V came to 0 bases and at J to 5 bases, leaving 6 bases not matched to a gene. In DNA form, the CDR3 reads TGCGCCAGCAGCTTGGGGATACTAGCGGGAGGAAACAATGAGCAGTTCTTC. This codes for CASSLGILAGGNNEQFF.

The J gene is TRBJ2-2, the V gene TRBV28; D ambiguous. The V gene's germline CDR1 is MDHEN and CDR2 SYDVKM. Deletions cut 2 bases from V and 2 bases from J, with 12 bases between. CDR3 length equals 16 residues. CDR3 DNA: TGTGCCAGCAGTTTAAGTGTCCCGGTTAACACCGGGGAGCTGTTTTTT. It encodes CASSLSVPVNTGELFF.

V and J are TRBV7-6 and TRBJ2-2, with a possible D match to TRBD2 (5 bases). V was cut by 7 bases and J by 4 bases, with 19 bases left in between. In germline, CDR1 is SGHVS, CDR2 FNYEAQ. The CDR3 totals 16 residues. This CDR3 reads CASNSPGPRGTGELFF. The DNA for the CDR3 is TGTGCCAGCAACTCACCGGGCCCCCGGGGCACCGGGGAGCTGTTTTTT.

V gene TRBV4-1 combines with J gene TRBJ2-7, with TRBD1 identical over 7 bases. This CDR3 comprises 15 residues. V gave up 0 bases and J gave up 2 bases; unmatched junction bases: 4. Germline values: CDR1 MGHRA, CDR2 YSYEKL. The CDR3 region is CASSQETGYPYEQYF. CDR3 bases: TGCGCCAGCAGCCAAGAGACAGGGTATCCCTACGAGCAGTACTTC.

The V gene is TRBV9, the J gene TRBJ1-2; D possibly corresponds to TRBD1 (5 bases). V was pared by 1 base and J by 6 bases, with 13 bases between. The CDR3 has 14 amino acids. Germline V gene lookup returns CDR1 SGDLS and CDR2 YYNGEE. CDR3 sequence: CASSVSSRGDGYTF. CDR3 nucleotides: TGTGCCAGCAGCGTAAGCTCTAGGGGAGATGGCTACACCTTC.

The J gene is TRBJ2-3, the V gene TRBV5-1; 14 bases map to TRBD2. Per the germline V gene, CDR1 is SGHRS and CDR2 is YFSETQ. The CDR3 spans 17 residues. The junction had 5 bases not matched to a gene; V was cut back by 1 base and J by 4 bases. The CDR3 protein is CASSLLGLAGAADTQYF. Written as DNA, the CDR3 is TGCGCCAGCAGCTTGTTGGGACTAGCGGGAGCGGCAGATACGCAGTATTTT.

This clone was recorded once. V usage is TRBV6-5 and J usage is TRBJ1-6; D not certain. Trimming stripped 6 bases from V and 4 bases from J, with 10 bases between. Per the germline V gene, CDR1 is MNHEY and CDR2 is SVGAGI. The CDR3 length is 14 residues. The CDR3 sequence: CASRPDGYNSPLHF. CDR3 coding DNA: TGTGCCAGCAGGCCGGACGGTTATAATTCACCCCTCCACTTT.

This clone was recorded only once. This chain connects TRBV27 to TRBJ2-3, with TRBD2 identical over 11 bases. This CDR3 spans 16 amino acids. Germline V gene lookup returns CDR1 MNHEY and CDR2 SMNVEV (reference sequence). Trimming at V came to 6 bases and at J to 2 bases, leaving 7 bases not matched to a gene. As DNA, the CDR3 is TGTGCCAGCAGCCAAAGGACTAGCGGGTTCACAGATACGCAGTATTTT. Amino acids: CASSQRTSGFTDTQYF.

V and J are TRBV5-6 and TRBJ2-1; 16 nucleotides agree with TRBD2. Germline assignment: CDR1 SGHDT and CDR2 YYEEEE. The CDR3 totals 18 residues. V lost 6 bases to trimming and J lost 5 bases; unmatched junction nucleotides: 11. CDR3 in DNA: TGTGCCAGCATCCAGTTGGGACTAGCGGGAGGGATGGACAATGAGCAGTTCTTC. It yields the protein CASIQLGLAGGMDNEQFF.

V usage is TRBV7-2 and J usage is TRBJ2-2; D is perhaps TRBD2 (6 bases). The CDR3 covers 14 residues. The V gene's germline CDR1 is SGHTA and CDR2 FQGNSA. Trimming stripped 5 bases from V and 6 bases from J, with 13 bases between. CDR3 amino acids: CASSITLASGELFF. The DNA for the CDR3 is TGTGCCAGCAGCATCACTCTAGCGTCCGGGGAGCTGTTTTTT.

This clone was seen just once. The chain employs TRBV24-1 and TRBJ2-3, with D possibly TRBD2 on 6 matching bases. There are 15 residues in the CDR3. Between the trimmed V and J ends, which lost 4 bases and 4 bases, there was a span of 14 bases. Looked up from germline, CDR1 is KGHDR and CDR2 is SFDVKD. The CDR3 loop reads CATSDTGTGADTQYF. CDR3 DNA: TGTGCCACCAGTGACACCGGGACGGGGGCAGATACGCAGTATTTT.

The chain recombines TRBV5-8 with TRBJ2-5, with 9 bases that match TRBD1. CDR3 length equals 19 residues. CDR1 is SGHTS, CDR2 YDEGEE, per germline. The J segment lost 7 bases and the V segment lost 2 bases, leaving 21 bases of the junction unmatched. CDR3 sequence: CASSFSGTGSSRGWRTQYF. The CDR3 DNA follows: TGTGCCAGCAGCTTCTCAGGGACAGGGTCGAGTAGAGGATGGCGGACCCAGTACTTC.

This clone was seen a few times. This chain connects TRBV28 to TRBJ1-2; possibly TRBD1 for D (5 bases). Germline CDR1 and CDR2: MDHEN and SYDVKM. Trimming removed 8 bases at V and 4 bases at J, with 14 bases between. The CDR3 is 13 residues long. In nucleotides, the CDR3 is TGTGCCAGCGGAAGACCGGGGCCCTATGGCTACACCTTC. Translated, it gives CASGRPGPYGYTF.

The chain recombines TRBV4-1 with TRBJ2-7, with 7 bases that match TRBD2. CDR3 length: 15 residues. Losses at the gene ends were 4 bases for V and 2 bases for J; bases not matched to a gene: 8. The germline V gene has CDR1 MGHRA and CDR2 YSYEKL. In DNA form, the CDR3 reads TGCGCCAGCAGCCTTTTGGAGCGGGGTCCCTACGAGCAGTACTTC. It translates to CASSLLERGPYEQYF.